Below, 2 T cell receptor beta chains from the same sample are listed, as sequenced in a study of PD-1 blockade in mismatch repair-deficient tumors. This table comes from immunoSEQ multiplex PCR, and its TCRdb copy is limited to in-frame clones, with some not included. The top ten clones hold approximately 13% of a sample with about 120,000 clones, 86% of them seen once. Sequences were derived from peripheral blood, sampled 44 weeks after starting pembrolizumab. Every receptor here comes from an adult with mismatch repair-deficient cancer.

V gene TRBV6-5 combines with J gene TRBJ1-5; D call uncertain. V was clipped by 5 bases and J by 4 bases, with 9 bases between them. The CDR3 totals 13 residues. Germline V gene lookup returns CDR1 MNHEY and CDR2 SVGAGI. The CDR3 reads CASSREENQPQHF. CDR3 in DNA: TGTGCCAGCAGTAGGGAGGAGAATCAGCCCCAGCATTTT.

The chain links TRBV5-8 to TRBJ2-7; possible D gene TRBD1, 5 bases. V was shortened by 0 bases and J by 0 bases, with 19 bases between the two germline ends. This CDR3 spans 18 amino acids. Germline values: CDR1 SGHTS, CDR2 YDEGEE. The CDR3 loop reads CASSLDKIQGSSSYEQYF. The CDR3 DNA reads TGTGCCAGCAGCTTGGACAAAATCCAGGGCTCGAGCTCCTACGAGCAGTACTTC.